A single sample gave rise to the 10 T cell receptor beta chains below, sequenced in a study of T-cell memory formation after mild COVID-19. TCRdb fed the 5' RACE reads into MiXCR, producing one record per CDR3 protein. The sample shows roughly 100,000 distinct CDR3 sequences, more than 15% of them seen only once. Sequencing was done on a sample of PBMCs or a T cell subset sorted from them (not recorded which). All receptors derive from an adult woman who had mild COVID-19 (a few samples of this study predate the infection). Cell type and time point are not known.

This clonotype showed up just a few times. V usage is TRBV12-3 or TRBV12-4 and J usage is TRBJ1-1, with 9 bases identical to TRBD1. The CDR3 is 17 amino acids. With V trimmed by 8 bases and J by 4 bases, 17 bases remained unmatched. CDR3: CASEDRGYLEAGTEAFF. The CDR3 region has the DNA TGTGCCAGCGAGGACAGGGGCTATTTAGAAGCGGGCACTGAAGCTTTCTTT.

In its sample, this clonotype was seen a few times. This chain joins TRBV7-9 and TRBJ2-5, with D uncertain. Germline CDR1 reads SEHNR; CDR2 reads FQNEAQ (reference sequence). The CDR3 extends over 16 amino acids. V shed 2 bases and J shed 2 bases, with 15 bases lying between them. CDR3 protein: CASSLIPDGSQETQYF. For the CDR3, the DNA is TGTGCCAGCAGCTTAATCCCGGACGGGTCACAAGAGACCCAGTACTTC.

V usage is TRBV29-1 and J usage is TRBJ2-5; no reliable D call. Germline loops: CDR1 SQVTM, CDR2 ANQGSEA. The CDR3 sequence is 13 residues long. V shed 6 bases and J shed 5 bases, with 16 bases lying between them. CDR3 amino acids: CSVLSARAETQYF. The CDR3 nucleotides are TGCAGCGTCCTCTCGGCCCGGGCGGAGACCCAGTACTTC.

Only one count was recorded for this clonotype. V usage is TRBV7-9 and J usage is TRBJ2-3, with 11 bases identical to TRBD2. The germline CDR1 and CDR2 sequences are SEHNR and FQNEAQ (reference sequence). The CDR3 spans 14 residues. Trimming at V came to 5 bases and at J to 6 bases, leaving 4 bases not matched to a gene. This chain's CDR3 is CASSPWTSGDTQYF. The CDR3 nucleotides read TGTGCCAGCAGCCCCTGGACTAGCGGGGATACGCAGTATTTT.

V usage is TRBV25-1 and J usage is TRBJ2-5; 10 bases line up with TRBD1. V was pared by 9 bases and J by 4 bases, with 5 bases of the junction left unmatched. Per germline, CDR1 MGHDK and CDR2 SYGVNS. The CDR3 length is 13 residues. The chain's CDR3 is CASRDRGRETQYF. The CDR3 DNA is TGTGCCAGTAGGGACAGGGGCCGAGAGACCCAGTACTTC.

This sequence joins TRBV2 and TRBJ1-5; 7 bases are a match to TRBD1. The CDR3 runs to 14 residues. V was clipped by 3 bases and J by 5 bases; unmatched bases: 4. The germline CDR1 and CDR2 sequences are SNHLY and FYNNEI. CDR3 loop: CASSEEGAYQPQHF. In DNA form, the CDR3 reads TGTGCCAGCAGTGAGGAGGGGGCGTATCAGCCCCAGCATTTT.

The chain employs TRBV9 and TRBJ1-1; 9 bases are shared with TRBD1. Germline lookup yields CDR1 SGDLS and CDR2 YYNGEE. The junction had 8 bases not matched to a gene; V was cut back by 4 bases and J by 4 bases. The CDR3 has 15 amino acids. The CDR3 spells CASSSTGGAATEAFF. The DNA of the CDR3 is TGTGCCAGCAGCTCCACAGGGGGCGCGGCCACTGAAGCTTTCTTT.

The chain carries TRBV9 and TRBJ2-7, with D perhaps matching TRBD2 (6 bases). Trimming removed 0 bases from V and 2 bases from J, with 12 bases in between. The CDR3 has 15 amino acids. Germline V gene sequence: CDR1 SGDLS, CDR2 YYNGEE. The CDR3 sequence is CASSVGSGDPYEQYF. The CDR3 DNA reads as TGTGCCAGCAGCGTAGGATCGGGGGACCCCTACGAGCAGTACTTC.

V and J are TRBV11-2 and TRBJ1-1; D gene unclear. Germline V gene lookup returns CDR1 SGHAT and CDR2 FQNNGV. The CDR3 length is 12 residues. V dropped 3 bases and J dropped 5 bases, with 7 bases sitting between them. The CDR3 DNA sequence: TGTGCCAGCAGCTTCGAAGTTACTGAAGCTTTCTTT. Translating gives CASSFEVTEAFF.

This clonotype appeared a few times. The chain employs TRBV7-9 and TRBJ2-5, with D uncertain. This CDR3 contains 15 residues. V was pared by 0 bases and J by 4 bases, with 12 bases between. CDR1 SEHNR and CDR2 FQNEAQ come from the germline V gene (reference sequence). CDR3: CASSLAKAGAETQYF. The CDR3 region has the DNA TGTGCCAGCAGCTTAGCGAAAGCCGGAGCAGAGACCCAGTACTTC.